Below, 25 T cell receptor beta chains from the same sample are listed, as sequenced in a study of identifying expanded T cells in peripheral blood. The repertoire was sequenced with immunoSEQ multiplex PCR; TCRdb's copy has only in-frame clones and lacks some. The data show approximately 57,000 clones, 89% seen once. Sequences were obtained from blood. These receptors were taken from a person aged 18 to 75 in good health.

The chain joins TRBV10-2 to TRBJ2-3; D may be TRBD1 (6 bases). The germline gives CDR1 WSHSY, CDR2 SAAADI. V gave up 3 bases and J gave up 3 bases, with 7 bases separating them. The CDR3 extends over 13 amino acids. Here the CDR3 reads CASSEGGTDTQYF. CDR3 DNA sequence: TGCGCCAGCAGTGAAGGGGGAACAGATACGCAGTATTTT.

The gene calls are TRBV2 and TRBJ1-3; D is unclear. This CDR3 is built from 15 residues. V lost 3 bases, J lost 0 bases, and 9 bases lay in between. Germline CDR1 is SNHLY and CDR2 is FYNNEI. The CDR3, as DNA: TGTGCCAGCAGTGACTTCACGTTCTCTGGAAACACCATATATTTT. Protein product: CASSDFTFSGNTIYF.

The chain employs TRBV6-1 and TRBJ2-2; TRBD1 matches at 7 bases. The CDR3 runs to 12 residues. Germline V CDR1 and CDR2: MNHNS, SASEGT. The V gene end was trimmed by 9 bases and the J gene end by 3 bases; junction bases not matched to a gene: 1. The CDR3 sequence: CASGQDTGELFF. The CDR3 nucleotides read TGTGCCAGTGGACAGGACACCGGGGAGCTGTTTTTT.

The CDR3 coding sequence is TGTGCCAGCAGCTTAGGCTTCTCTGGGGCCAACGTCCTGACTTTC. This encodes CASSLGFSGANVLTF. The chain has TRBV7-9 and TRBJ2-6; D ambiguous. CDR3 length: 15 residues. CDR1 SEHNR and CDR2 FQNEAQ come from the germline V gene (reference sequence). The V gene lost 1 base and the J gene lost 0 bases, with 4 bases spanning the gap.

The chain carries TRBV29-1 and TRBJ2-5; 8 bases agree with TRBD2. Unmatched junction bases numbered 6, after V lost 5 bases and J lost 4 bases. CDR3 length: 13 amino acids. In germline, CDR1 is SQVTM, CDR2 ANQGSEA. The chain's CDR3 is CSVRMAGGETQYF. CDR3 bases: TGCAGCGTTAGAATGGCGGGAGGAGAGACCCAGTACTTC.

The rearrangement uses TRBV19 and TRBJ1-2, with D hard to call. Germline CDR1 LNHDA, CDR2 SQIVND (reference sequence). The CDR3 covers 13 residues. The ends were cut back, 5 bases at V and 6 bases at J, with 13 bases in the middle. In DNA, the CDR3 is TGTGCCAGTAGTGGGCCGAACCCCCATGGCTACACCTTC. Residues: CASSGPNPHGYTF. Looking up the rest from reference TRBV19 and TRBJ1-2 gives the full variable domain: DGGITQSPKYLFRKEGQNVTLSCEQNLNHDAMYWYRQDPGQGLRLIYYSQIVNDFQKGDIAEGYSVSREKKESFPLTVTSAQKNPTAFYLCASSGPNPHGYTFGSGTRLTVV.

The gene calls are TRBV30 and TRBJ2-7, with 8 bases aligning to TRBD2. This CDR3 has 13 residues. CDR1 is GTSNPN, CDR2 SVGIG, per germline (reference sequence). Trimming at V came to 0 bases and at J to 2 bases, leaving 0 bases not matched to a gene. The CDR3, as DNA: TGTGCCTGGAGTGTAGCGGGGGCCTACGAGCAGTACTTC. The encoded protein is CAWSVAGAYEQYF. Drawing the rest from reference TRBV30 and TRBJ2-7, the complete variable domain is SQTIHQWPATLVQPVGSPLSLECTVEGTSNPNLYWYRQAAGRGLQLLFYSVGIGQISSEVPQNLSASRPQDRQFILSSKKLLLSDSGFYLCAWSVAGAYEQYFGPGTRLTVT.

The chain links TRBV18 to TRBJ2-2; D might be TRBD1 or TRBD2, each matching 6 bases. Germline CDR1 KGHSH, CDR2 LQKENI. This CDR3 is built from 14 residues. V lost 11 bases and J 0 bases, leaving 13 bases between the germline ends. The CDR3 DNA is TGTGCCGCAGGGGAGGCCGCGAACACCGGGGAGCTGTTTTTT. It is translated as CAAGEAANTGELFF.

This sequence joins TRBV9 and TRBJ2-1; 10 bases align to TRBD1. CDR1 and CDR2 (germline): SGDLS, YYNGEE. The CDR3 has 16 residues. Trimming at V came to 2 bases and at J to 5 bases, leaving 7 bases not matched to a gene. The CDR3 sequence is CASSVGGQGRDNEQFF. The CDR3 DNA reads TGTGCCAGCAGCGTTGGGGGACAGGGGAGGGACAATGAGCAGTTCTTC.

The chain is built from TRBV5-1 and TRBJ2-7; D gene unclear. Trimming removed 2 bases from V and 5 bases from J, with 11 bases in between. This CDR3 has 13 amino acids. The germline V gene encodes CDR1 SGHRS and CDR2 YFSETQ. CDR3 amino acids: CASSFSSSHEQYF. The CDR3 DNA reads TGCGCCAGCAGCTTTAGCAGTTCCCACGAGCAGTACTTC.

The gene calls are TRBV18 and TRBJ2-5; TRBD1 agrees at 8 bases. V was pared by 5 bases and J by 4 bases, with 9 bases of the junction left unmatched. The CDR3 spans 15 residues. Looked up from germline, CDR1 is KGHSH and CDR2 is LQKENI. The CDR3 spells CASSTQGAKGETQYF. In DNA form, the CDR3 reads TGTGCCAGCTCAACCCAGGGGGCGAAAGGAGAGACCCAGTACTTC.

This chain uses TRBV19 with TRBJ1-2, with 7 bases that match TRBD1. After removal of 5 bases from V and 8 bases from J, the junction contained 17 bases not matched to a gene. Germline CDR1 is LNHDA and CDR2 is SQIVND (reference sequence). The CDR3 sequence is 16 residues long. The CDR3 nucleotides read TGTGCCAGTAGTCGAGGGGGCAGCTCCCCCCTTAACGGCTACACCTTC. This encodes CASSRGGSSPLNGYTF.

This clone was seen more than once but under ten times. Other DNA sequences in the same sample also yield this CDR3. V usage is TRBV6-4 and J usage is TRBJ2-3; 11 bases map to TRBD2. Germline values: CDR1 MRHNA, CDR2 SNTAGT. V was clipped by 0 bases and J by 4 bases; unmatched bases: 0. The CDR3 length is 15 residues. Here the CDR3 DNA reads TGTGCCAGCAGTGACTCTAGCGGGGGGGCAGATACGCAGTATTTT. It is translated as CASSDSSGGADTQYF.

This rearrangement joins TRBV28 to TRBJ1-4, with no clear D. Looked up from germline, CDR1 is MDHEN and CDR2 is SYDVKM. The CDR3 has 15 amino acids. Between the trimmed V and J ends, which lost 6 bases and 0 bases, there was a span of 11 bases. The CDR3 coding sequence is TGTGCCAGCAGCGCCCCAGGTGCAACTAATGAAAAACTGTTTTTT. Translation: CASSAPGATNEKLFF.

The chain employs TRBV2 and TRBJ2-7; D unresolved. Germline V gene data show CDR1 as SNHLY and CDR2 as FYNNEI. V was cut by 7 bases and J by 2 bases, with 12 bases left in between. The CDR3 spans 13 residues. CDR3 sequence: CASTITETYEQYF. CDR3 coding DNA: TGTGCCAGCACCATAACAGAAACCTACGAGCAGTACTTC.

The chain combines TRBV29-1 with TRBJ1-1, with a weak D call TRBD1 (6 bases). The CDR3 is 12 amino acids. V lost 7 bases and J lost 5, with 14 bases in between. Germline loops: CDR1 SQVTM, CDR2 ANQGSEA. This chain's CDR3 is CSDYRGGTEAFF. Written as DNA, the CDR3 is TGCAGCGATTATCGAGGGGGGACTGAAGCTTTCTTT.

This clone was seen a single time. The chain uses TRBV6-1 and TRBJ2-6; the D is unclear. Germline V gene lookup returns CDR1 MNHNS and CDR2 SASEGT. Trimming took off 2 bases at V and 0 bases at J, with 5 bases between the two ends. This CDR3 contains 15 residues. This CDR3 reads CASSETDSGANVLTF. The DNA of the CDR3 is TGTGCCAGCAGTGAAACGGACTCTGGGGCCAACGTCCTGACTTTC.

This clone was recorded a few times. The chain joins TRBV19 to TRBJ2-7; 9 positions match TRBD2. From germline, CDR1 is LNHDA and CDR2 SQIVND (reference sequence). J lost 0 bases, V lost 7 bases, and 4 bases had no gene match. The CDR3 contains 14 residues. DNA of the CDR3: TGTGCCAGTAAGAATAGCGGGGGCTCCTACGAGCAGTACTTC. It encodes CASKNSGGSYEQYF.

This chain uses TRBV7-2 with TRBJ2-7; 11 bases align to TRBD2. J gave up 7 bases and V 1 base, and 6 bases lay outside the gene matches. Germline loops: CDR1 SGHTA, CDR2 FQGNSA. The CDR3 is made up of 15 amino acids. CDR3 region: CASSLVTSGTREQYF. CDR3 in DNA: TGTGCCAGCAGCTTAGTGACTAGCGGGACAAGAGAGCAGTACTTC.

CDR3: CASPTRDNEQFF. CDR3 in DNA: TGTGCCAGCCCCACCCGGGACAATGAGCAGTTCTTC. The chain couples TRBV2 to TRBJ2-1; D gene unclear. The length of the CDR3 is 12 residues. V gave up 8 bases and J gave up 5 bases, with 10 bases separating them. Germline CDR1 reads SNHLY; CDR2 reads FYNNEI.

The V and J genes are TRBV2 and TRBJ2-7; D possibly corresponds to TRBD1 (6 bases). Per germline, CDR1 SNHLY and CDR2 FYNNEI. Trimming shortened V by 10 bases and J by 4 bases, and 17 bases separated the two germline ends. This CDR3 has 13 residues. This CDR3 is CATNRVVRYEQYF. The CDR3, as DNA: TGTGCCACCAACAGGGTTGTTCGGTACGAGCAGTACTTC. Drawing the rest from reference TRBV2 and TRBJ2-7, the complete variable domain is EPEVTQTPSHQVTQMGQEVILRCVPISNHLYFYWYRQILGQKVEFLVSFYNNEISEKSEIFDDQFSVERPDGSNFTLKIRSTKLEDSAMYFCATNRVVRYEQYFGPGTRLTVT.

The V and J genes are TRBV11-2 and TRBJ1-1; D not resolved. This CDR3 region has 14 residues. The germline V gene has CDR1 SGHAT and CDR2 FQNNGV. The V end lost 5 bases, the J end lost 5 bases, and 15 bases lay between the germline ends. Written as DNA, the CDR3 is TGTGCCAGCAGCCCGATGCCGTCGGGGACTGAAGCTTTCTTT. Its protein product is CASSPMPSGTEAFF.

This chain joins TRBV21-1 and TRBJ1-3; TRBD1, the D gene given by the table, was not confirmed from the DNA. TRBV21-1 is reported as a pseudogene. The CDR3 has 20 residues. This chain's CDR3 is CASSKAQGTAPMFSGNTIYF. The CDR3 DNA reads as TGTGCCAGCAGCAAAGCTCAGGGGACAGCCCCTATGTTCTCTGGAAACACCATATATTTT.

CDR3 in amino acids: CASSFSDPGPDTQYF. As DNA, the CDR3 is TGTGCCAGCAGCTTCTCCGATCCCGGCCCAGATACGCAGTATTTT. V gene TRBV7-3 combines with J gene TRBJ2-3, with D hard to call. The CDR3 loop spans 15 amino acids. Per germline, CDR1 SGHTA and CDR2 FQGTGA. Trimming pared 3 bases from V and 4 bases from J, leaving 14 bases between.

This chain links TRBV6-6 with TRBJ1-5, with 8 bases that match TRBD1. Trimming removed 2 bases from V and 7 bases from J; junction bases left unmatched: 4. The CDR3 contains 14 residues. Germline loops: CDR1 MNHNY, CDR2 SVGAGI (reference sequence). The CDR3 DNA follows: TGTGCCAGCAGTTACCTGACAGGGGACCAGCCCCAGCATTTT. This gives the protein CASSYLTGDQPQHF.